This is a list of T cell receptor beta chains from one sample in a study of T cell repertoires in cytomegalovirus infection. These receptors lack a known antigen. TCRdb itself ran the reads through MiXCR, one entry per CDR3 protein. The data show about 890,000 distinct CDR3 sequences, around 31% seen once. Sequencing used cultured CD8+ T cells from PBMCs, obtained from culture after CMV antigen stimulation. The origin of the receptors is a human donor in good health (CMV status not recorded). Some clones in this sample may be carry-over from other donors' samples. CDR3s include the opening cysteine and the closing phenylalanine or tryptophan. Fields, in order: V gene, clone size, D gene, J gene, CDR3 DNA, CDR3 protein. The D gene is left open where the match is weak. Expanded clones get a size class; other rows say once, few or many, or leave the size out.

TRBV6-2/TRBV6-3,few,TRBD1,TRBJ1-5,TGTGCCAGCAGTTACGTCAGGGGGCTGGATAGCAATCAGCCCCAGCATTTT,CASSYVRGLDSNQPQHF
TRBV27,-,-,TRBJ1-2,TGTGCCAGCAGTCCTAGTGACGGGGCTACAGGCTACACCTTC,CASSPSDGATGYTF
TRBV7-4,-,-,TRBJ2-3,TGTGCCAGCAGCTCCCCGGGGGTCCCCGAGGATACGCAGTATTTT,CASSSPGVPEDTQYF
TRBV7-6,few,TRBD2,TRBJ2-3,TGTGCCAGCAGCTTAGCGCCTAGCGGGGGGTTCAGCACAGATACGCAGTATTTT,CASSLAPSGGFSTDTQYF
TRBV28,-,TRBD2,TRBJ2-5,TGTGCCAGCAGACCGGGACTAGCGGAGGGGCCGAGGGGAGAGACCCAGTACTTC,CASRPGLAEGPRGETQYF
TRBV19,-,-,TRBJ1-2,TGTGCCAGTAGTACAGGACGGATTAACTATGGCTACACCTTC,CASSTGRINYGYTF
TRBV2,-,-,TRBJ2-5,TGTGCCAGCAGTGAATCTCGGCGGGAGACCCAGTACTTC,CASSESRRETQYF
TRBV15,-,-,TRBJ1-1,TGTGCCACCAGCAGAGTTAGGATGGGGAACACTGAAGCTTTCTTT,CATSRVRMGNTEAFF
TRBV27,-,-,TRBJ1-5,TGTGCCAGCAGAACCCGTGGCGCCAGGGAGGTCCAGCATTTT,CASRTRGAREVQHF
TRBV5-1,-,-,TRBJ2-2,TGCGCCAGCAGCTTGGCCACTGCCGGGGTTTCCACCACCGGGGAGCTGTTTTTT,CASSLATAGVSTTGELFF
TRBV7-9,few,-,TRBJ2-5,TGTGCCAGCAGAGACCGTAGTATAGAGACCCAGTACTTC,CASRDRSIETQYF
TRBV6-1,-,-,TRBJ1-2,TGTGCCAGCACCCTAAGCGGGAGAGGCTACACCTTC,CASTLSGRGYTF
TRBV12-5,-,-,TRBJ1-5,TGTGCTAGTGGTTTGACGCAACAGCCCCAGCATTTT,CASGLTQQPQHF
TRBV12-5,many,-,TRBJ1-5,TGTGCTAGTGCCGAAGAACATCAGCTCTATAGCAATCAGCCCCAGCATTTT,CASAEEHQLYSNQPQHF
TRBV6-5,many,TRBD2,TRBJ2-7,TGTGCCAGCAGTTACGGACTAGCGGGGTCCTACGAGCAGTACTTC,CASSYGLAGSYEQYF
TRBV19,-,-,TRBJ1-4,TGTGCCAGTAGTCCTCTACAGAGACAGGACCCCTCTAATGAAAAACTGTTTTTT,CASSPLQRQDPSNEKLFF
TRBV7-8,many,-,TRBJ1-1,TGTGCCAGCAGCTTAGAAGTTGGCAGGGGTAACACTGAAGCTTTCTTT,CASSLEVGRGNTEAFF
TRBV7-9,-,-,TRBJ2-5,TGTGCCAGCACCTCGCTCGTGGGGGGCGGGGAGACCCAGTACTTC,CASTSLVGGGETQYF
TRBV5-6,-,-,TRBJ2-2,TGTGCCAGCAGCCCCGGCTTCGGGGGAAGCGCCGGGGAGCTGTTTTTT,CASSPGFGGSAGELFF
TRBV29-1,-,-,TRBJ1-1,TGCAGCGTGCACAGGGTCAACACTGAAGCTTTCTTT,CSVHRVNTEAFF
TRBV15,-,TRBD1,TRBJ2-4,TGTGCCACCAGCAGGGTACAGGGGGCGGCCAAAAACATTCAGTACTTC,CATSRVQGAAKNIQYF
TRBV7-9,many,-,TRBJ1-6,TGTGCCAGCAGCTTAAATAGGGACGGCCTGAGCTCCTATAATTCACCCCTCCACTTT,CASSLNRDGLSSYNSPLHF
TRBV2,few,TRBD2,TRBJ2-2,TGTGCCAGCAGTGATGCGGGGGGGGCCGGGGAGCTGTTTTTT,CASSDAGGAGELFF
TRBV2,-,-,TRBJ2-7,TGTGCCAGCAGTGAAACGGACGCATACGAGCAGTACTTC,CASSETDAYEQYF
TRBV10-1,few,TRBD1,TRBJ2-1,TGCGCCAGCAGTGGAGGGGGCTTCGACAATGAGCAGTTCTTC,CASSGGGFDNEQFF
TRBV29-1,few,-,TRBJ2-1,TGCAGCGGAGGGGCAGACCAGCAGTTCTTC,CSGGADQQFF
TRBV19,-,TRBD1,TRBJ1-2,TGTGCCAGTGAGATACAGGGGAGCATCTATGGCTACACCTTC,CASEIQGSIYGYTF
TRBV2,-,-,TRBJ2-1,TGTGCCAGCATTACCTACAATGAGCAGTTCTTC,CASITYNEQFF
TRBV4-1,-,TRBD2,TRBJ2-2,TGCGCCAGCAGCCAAGATTGGTCGCTGGGAGGGGAGCCGAACACCGGGGAGCTGTTTTTT,CASSQDWSLGGEPNTGELFF
TRBV4-1,-,-,TRBJ2-3,TGTGCCAGCAGCCAAGAAGGGCTAGAGGATACGCAGTATTTT,CASSQEGLEDTQYF
TRBV12-5,-,-,TRBJ2-1,TGTGCTAGTGGTTTGGACTATGCGAGCTCCTACAATGAGCAGTTCTTC,CASGLDYASSYNEQFF
TRBV4-1,-,-,TRBJ2-3,TGCGCCAGCAGCCAAGGGGGGGGGGCTGCAGATACGCAGTATTTT,CASSQGGGAADTQYF
TRBV7-2,few,-,TRBJ1-2,TGTGCCAGCAGCCCGGGGGGCAGGTTTGGCTACACCTTC,CASSPGGRFGYTF
TRBV27,few,-,TRBJ1-2,TGTGCCAGCAGTCTCGGACAGCGATTTCTCTATGGCTACACCTTC,CASSLGQRFLYGYTF
TRBV7-9,many,-,TRBJ2-1,TGTGCCAGCAGCTTAGAGACGGCCTACAATGAGCAGTTCTTC,CASSLETAYNEQFF
TRBV28,few,TRBD2,TRBJ2-3,TGTGCCAGCAGTTTCCTAGCGGGGGCGGCAGATACGCAGTATTTT,CASSFLAGAADTQYF
TRBV4-3,-,-,TRBJ2-1,TGCGCCAGCAGCCAAGATCGGGAGCCAAAACTGTACAATGAGCAGTTCTTC,CASSQDREPKLYNEQFF
TRBV6-1,-,TRBD1,TRBJ2-2,TGTGCCACCACAGGGGGACACACCGGGGAGCTGTTTTTT,CATTGGHTGELFF
TRBV4-1,-,-,TRBJ2-1,TGCGCCAGCAGCCAGGGGAAGACATTGGAGCAGTTCTTC,CASSQGKTLEQFF
TRBV7-8,few,TRBD1,TRBJ2-1,TGTGCCAGCAGCCCGAACAGGGGGTCCTACAATGAGCAGTTCTTC,CASSPNRGSYNEQFF
TRBV27,-,-,TRBJ1-6,TGTGCCAGCAGTTTATTCTGGGGGGCGATCCCGAATTCACCCCTCCACTTT,CASSLFWGAIPNSPLHF
TRBV19,-,TRBD2,TRBJ2-1,TGTGCCAGTAGTAGTCTAGCGGGGGGGCCTAGACCCAATGAGCAGTTCTTC,CASSSLAGGPRPNEQFF
TRBV5-4,-,-,TRBJ1-1,TGTGCCAGCTATGGAGGTCTTGAAGCTTTCTTT,CASYGGLEAFF
TRBV24-1,-,-,TRBJ2-3,TGTGCCACCAGTGATACAGGGGAGGGGATGCAGTATTTT,CATSDTGEGMQYF
TRBV19,many,TRBD2,TRBJ2-1,TGTGCCAGTAGTATTCGGGGACTAGCGGGGGGGGGCCCTTGGGATGAGCAGTTCTTC,CASSIRGLAGGGPWDEQFF
TRBV7-6,-,TRBD1,TRBJ2-2,TGTGCCAGCAGATCACCCCAGGGGGAAAGCGGGGAGCTGTTTTTT,CASRSPQGESGELFF
TRBV6-8,once,-,TRBJ1-1,TGTGCCAGCAGTTACTCGACCAAGTACACTGAAGCTTTCTTT,CASSYSTKYTEAFF
TRBV7-2,few,TRBD1,TRBJ2-5,TGTGCCAGCAGCTTCGGGGACAGGGGGCTGCAAGAGACCCAGTACTTC,CASSFGDRGLQETQYF
TRBV6-2/TRBV6-3,few,TRBD1,TRBJ1-3,TGTGCCAGCAGTCGCCGTACAGGGGCTGGAAACACCATATATTTT,CASSRRTGAGNTIYF
TRBV29-1,many,TRBD1,TRBJ2-2,TGCAGCGTTGAACCCCGGGACAGGGGAGCCGGGGAGCTGTTTTTT,CSVEPRDRGAGELFF
TRBV27,-,-,TRBJ2-7,TGTGCCAGCAGTTTCCCAGGGGCGCCCACTAGAGAGCAGTACTTC,CASSFPGAPTREQYF
TRBV19,-,-,TRBJ1-1,TGTGCCAGTAGCACTATCACACAGGGAGACCAAATGAACACTGAAGCTTTCTTT,CASSTITQGDQMNTEAFF